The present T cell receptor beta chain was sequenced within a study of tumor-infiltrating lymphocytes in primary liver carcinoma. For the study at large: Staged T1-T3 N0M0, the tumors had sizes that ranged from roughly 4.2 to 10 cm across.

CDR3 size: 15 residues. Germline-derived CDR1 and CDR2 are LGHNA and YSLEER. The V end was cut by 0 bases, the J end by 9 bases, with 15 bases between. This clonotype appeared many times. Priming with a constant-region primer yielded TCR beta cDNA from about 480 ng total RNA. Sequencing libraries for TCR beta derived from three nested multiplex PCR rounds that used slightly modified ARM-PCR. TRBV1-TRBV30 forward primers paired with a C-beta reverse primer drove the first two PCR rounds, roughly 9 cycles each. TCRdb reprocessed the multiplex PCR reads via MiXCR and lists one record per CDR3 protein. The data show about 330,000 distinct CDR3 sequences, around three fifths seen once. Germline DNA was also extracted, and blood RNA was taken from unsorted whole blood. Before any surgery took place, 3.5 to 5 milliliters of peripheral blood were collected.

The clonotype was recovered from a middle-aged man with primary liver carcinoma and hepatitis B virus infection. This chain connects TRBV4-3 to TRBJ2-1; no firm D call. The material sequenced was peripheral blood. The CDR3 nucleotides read TGCGCCAGCAGCCAAGATCTCACTTATCGCGGTGAGCAGTTCTTC. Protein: CASSQDLTYRGEQFF.